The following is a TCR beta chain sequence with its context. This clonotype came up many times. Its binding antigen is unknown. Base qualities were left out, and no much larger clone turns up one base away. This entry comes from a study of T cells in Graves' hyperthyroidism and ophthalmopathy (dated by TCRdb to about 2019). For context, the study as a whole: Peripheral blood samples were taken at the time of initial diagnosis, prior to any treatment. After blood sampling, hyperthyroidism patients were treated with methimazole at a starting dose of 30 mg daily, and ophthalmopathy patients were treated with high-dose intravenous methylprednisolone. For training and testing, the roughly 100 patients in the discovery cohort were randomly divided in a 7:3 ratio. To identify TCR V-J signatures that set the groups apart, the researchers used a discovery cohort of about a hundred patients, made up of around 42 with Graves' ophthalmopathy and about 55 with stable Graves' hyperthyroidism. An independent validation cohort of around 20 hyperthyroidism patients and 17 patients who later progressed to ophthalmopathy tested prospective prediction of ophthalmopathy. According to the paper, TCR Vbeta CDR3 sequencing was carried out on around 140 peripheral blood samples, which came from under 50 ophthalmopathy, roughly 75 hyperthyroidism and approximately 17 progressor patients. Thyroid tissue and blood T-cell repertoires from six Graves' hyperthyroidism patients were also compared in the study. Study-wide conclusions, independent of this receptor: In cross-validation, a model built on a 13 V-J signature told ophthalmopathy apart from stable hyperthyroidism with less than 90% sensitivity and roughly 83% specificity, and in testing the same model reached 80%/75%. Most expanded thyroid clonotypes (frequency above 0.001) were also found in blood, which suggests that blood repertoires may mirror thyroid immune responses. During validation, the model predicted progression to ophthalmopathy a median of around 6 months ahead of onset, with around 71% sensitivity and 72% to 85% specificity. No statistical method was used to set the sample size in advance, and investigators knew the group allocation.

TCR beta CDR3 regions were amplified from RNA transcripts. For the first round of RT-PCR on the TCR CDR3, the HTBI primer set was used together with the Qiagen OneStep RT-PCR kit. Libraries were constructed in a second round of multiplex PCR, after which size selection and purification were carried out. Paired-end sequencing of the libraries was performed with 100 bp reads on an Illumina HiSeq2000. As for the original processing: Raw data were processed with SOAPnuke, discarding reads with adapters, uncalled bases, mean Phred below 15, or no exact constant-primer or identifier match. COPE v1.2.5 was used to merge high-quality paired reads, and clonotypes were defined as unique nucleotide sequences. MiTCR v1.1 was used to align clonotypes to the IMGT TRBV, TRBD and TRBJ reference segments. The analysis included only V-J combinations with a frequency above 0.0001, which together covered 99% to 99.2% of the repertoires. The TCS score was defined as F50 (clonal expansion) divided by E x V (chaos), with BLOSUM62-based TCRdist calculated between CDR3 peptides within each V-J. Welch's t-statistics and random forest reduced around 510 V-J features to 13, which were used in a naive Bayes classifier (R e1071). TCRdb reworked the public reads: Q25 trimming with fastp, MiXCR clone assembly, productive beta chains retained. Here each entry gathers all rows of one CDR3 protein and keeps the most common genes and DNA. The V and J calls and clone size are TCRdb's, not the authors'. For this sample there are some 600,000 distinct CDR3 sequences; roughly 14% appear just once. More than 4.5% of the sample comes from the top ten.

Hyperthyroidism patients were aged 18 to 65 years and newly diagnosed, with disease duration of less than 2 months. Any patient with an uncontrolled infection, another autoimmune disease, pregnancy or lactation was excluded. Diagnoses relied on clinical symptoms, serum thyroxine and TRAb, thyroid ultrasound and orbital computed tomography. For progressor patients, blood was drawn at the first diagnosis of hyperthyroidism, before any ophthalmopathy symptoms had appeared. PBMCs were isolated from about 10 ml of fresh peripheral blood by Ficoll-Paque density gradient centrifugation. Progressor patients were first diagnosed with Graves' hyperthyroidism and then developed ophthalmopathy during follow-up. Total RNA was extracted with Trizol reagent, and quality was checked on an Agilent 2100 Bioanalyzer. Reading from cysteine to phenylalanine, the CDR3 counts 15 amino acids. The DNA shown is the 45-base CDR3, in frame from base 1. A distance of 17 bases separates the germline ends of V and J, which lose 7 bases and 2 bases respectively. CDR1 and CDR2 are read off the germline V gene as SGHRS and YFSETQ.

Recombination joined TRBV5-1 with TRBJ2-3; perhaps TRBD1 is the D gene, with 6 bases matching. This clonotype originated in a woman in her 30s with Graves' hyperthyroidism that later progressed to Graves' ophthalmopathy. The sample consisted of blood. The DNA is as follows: TGCGCCAGCGGACCCCCGGGACACATCACAGATACGCAGTATTTT. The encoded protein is CASGPPGHITDTQYF.